This is a list of T cell receptor beta chains from one sample in a study of T cell responses to AZD1222 COVID-19 vaccine. Data came from immunoSEQ multiplex PCR; TCRdb stores just in-frame clones and leaves some out. The profile shows some 150,000 clones, about 89% of them singletons. The material was peripheral blood, obtained on day 0 of AZD1222 vaccination. Every receptor here comes from an adult in good health. Each CDR3 is given with its conserved first and last residue. The D gene is left open where the match is weak. Some rows have no size entry. The others give once, few or many, or a class for an expanded clone.

>.|TRBJ2-3|.|TRBV6-5
CASSHLAGTDTQYF
TGTGCCAGCAGCCACCTTGCGGGCACAGATACGCAGTATTTT
>.|TRBJ2-2|.|TRBV7-8
CASSLRGLPPGELFF
TGTGCCAGCAGCTTACGGGGGCTGCCACCCGGGGAGCTGTTTTTT
>TRBD1|TRBJ1-2|.|TRBV7-3
CASSPGSGGIYGYTF
TGTGCCAGCAGCCCGGGCTCAGGGGGCATCTATGGCTACACCTTC
>TRBD2|TRBJ2-7|.|TRBV5-8
CASSLFTSGYEQYF
TGTGCCAGCAGCTTGTTTACTAGCGGCTACGAGCAGTACTTC
>TRBD2|TRBJ2-3|.|TRBV19
CASSEAGGPDTQYF
TGTGCCAGTAGTGAGGCGGGAGGGCCAGATACGCAGTATTTT
>.|TRBJ1-6|once|TRBV10-2
CASSETRDSPLHF
TGCGCCAGCAGCGAGACCAGGGATTCACCCCTCCACTTT
>TRBD1|TRBJ1-6|.|TRBV7-8
CASSLARRGNSPLHF
TGTGCCAGCAGCTTAGCGCGCAGGGGGAATTCACCCCTCCACTTT
>.|TRBJ2-2|.|TRBV9
CASSPRDQGGPGELFF
TGTGCCAGCAGCCCGAGGGATCAGGGTGGCCCCGGGGAGCTGTTTTTT
>.|TRBJ2-7|.|TRBV5-1
CASSLLDEQYF
TGCGCCAGCAGCTTGTTGGACGAGCAGTACTTC
>.|TRBJ2-5|.|TRBV6-5
CASSYGGRASQETQYF
TGTGCCAGCAGTTACGGTGGCAGGGCCAGTCAAGAGACCCAGTACTTC
>TRBD2|TRBJ2-2|once|TRBV28
CASSLLTSGTGELFF
TGTGCCAGCAGTTTATTGACTAGCGGAACCGGGGAGCTGTTTTTT
>.|TRBJ2-7|.|TRBV4-1
CASSQGSAKTYEQYF
TGCGCCAGCAGCCAAGGTAGTGCGAAAACCTACGAGCAGTACTTC
>TRBD1|TRBJ1-2|few|TRBV5-4
CASSLDRDNGYTF
TGTGCCAGCAGCCTGGACAGGGACAATGGCTACACCTTC
>TRBD1|TRBJ1-6|.|TRBV18
CASSPGTEASPLHF
TGTGCCAGCTCACCGGGGACAGAAGCCTCACCCCTCCACTTT
>TRBD1|TRBJ1-2|.|TRBV3-1/TRBV3-2
CASSLGGQATYYTF
TGTGCCAGCAGCTTAGGGGGACAGGCGACATACTACACCTTC
>.|TRBJ1-2|.|TRBV5-6
CASSLRGSNYGYTF
TGTGCCAGCAGCCTAAGGGGGAGTAACTATGGCTACACCTTC
>.|TRBJ2-7|.|TRBV19
CASSILGGEQYF
TGTGCCAGTAGTATACTGGGGGGAGAGCAGTACTTC
>TRBD1|TRBJ1-1|.|TRBV5-4
CASSSDRATEAFF
TGTGCCAGCAGTTCCGACAGGGCCACTGAAGCTTTCTTT
>.|TRBJ1-5|.|TRBV20-1
CSASHSNQPQHF
TGCAGTGCTAGTCACAGCAATCAGCCCCAGCATTTT
>.|TRBJ1-1|.|TRBV7-3
CASSLDSGNTEAFF
TGTGCCAGCAGCTTAGACAGCGGGAACACTGAAGCTTTCTTT
>.|TRBJ2-1|once|TRBV9
CASSASVRGYNEQFF
TGTGCCAGCAGCGCTAGCGTGAGGGGTTACAATGAGCAGTTCTTC
>.|TRBJ1-4|.|TRBV27
CASSPRATNEKLFF
TGTGCCAGCAGTCCCCGCGCAACTAATGAAAAACTGTTTTTT
>TRBD2|TRBJ2-3|.|TRBV15
CATSRPLTGLEDTQYF
TGTGCCACCAGCAGGCCTCTTACGGGACTAGAAGATACGCAGTATTTT
>.|TRBJ1-1|once|TRBV7-9
CASSLKNPTLNTEAFF
TGTGCCAGCAGCTTAAAGAACCCCACACTGAACACTGAAGCTTTCTTT
>.|TRBJ2-2|.|TRBV7-8
CASSFLEGAGKTGELFF
TGTGCCAGCAGCTTCCTAGAAGGGGCAGGGAAAACCGGGGAGCTGTTTTTT
>.|TRBJ2-7|.|TRBV18
CASSPGHEGYYEQYF
TGTGCCAGCTCACCTGGTCACGAAGGGTACTACGAGCAGTACTTC
>.|TRBJ1-5|.|TRBV7-8
CASSLGGTGITNQPQHF
TGTGCCAGCAGCTTAGGGGGGACGGGTATTACAAATCAGCCCCAGCATTTT
>.|TRBJ1-5|.|TRBV25-1
CASSDGVRSNQPQHF
TGTGCCAGCAGTGACGGGGTACGTAGCAATCAGCCCCAGCATTTT
>.|TRBJ1-5|.|TRBV30
CAWTSRFLDQPQHF
TGTGCCTGGACTTCGAGGTTTTTGGATCAGCCCCAGCATTTT
>.|TRBJ1-1|.|TRBV3-1/TRBV3-2
CASSQEGGAVTEAFF
TGTGCCAGCAGTCAGGAGGGTGGGGCTGTCACTGAAGCTTTCTTT
>.|TRBJ2-2|.|TRBV5-1
CASSLGARAVGELFF
TGCGCCAGCAGCTTGGGGGCCAGGGCCGTCGGGGAGCTGTTTTTT
>TRBD1|TRBJ1-5|.|TRBV19
CASSGGTGLGLGNQPQHF
TGTGCCAGTAGTGGCGGGACAGGCCTGGGCTTAGGCAATCAGCCCCAGCATTTT
>TRBD1|TRBJ2-5|once|TRBV5-1
CASSPQGALGETQYF
TGCGCCAGCAGCCCGCAGGGGGCTCTAGGAGAGACCCAGTACTTC
>.|TRBJ1-6|.|TRBV6-5
CASSYSVSYNSPLHF
TGTGCCAGCAGTTACAGCGTTTCCTATAATTCACCCCTCCACTTT
>.|TRBJ1-2|.|TRBV7-2
CASSFTGTLDGYTF
TGTGCCAGCAGCTTCACCGGGACTTTGGATGGCTACACCTTC